This TCR beta chain was observed in a study of blood T cell repertoires in COVID-19 (TCRdb year 2020). About the investigation overall: Collaborator samples came from the United States, Italy and Spain and covered acute and convalescent phases of COVID-19. Where available, HLA class I and class II types were taken from metadata supplied by the sample provider and were not determined by assay-based typing. The sample metadata nearly always contained a de-identified subject ID, COVID-19 status, age in years and sex. Samples were obtained from the ongoing ImmuneRACE study (first 160 participants) and from 1,254 subjects provided by 6 global collaborators. The prospective study material was composed of cDNA or gDNA derived from T cells, B-cell-depleted T cells, or PBMCs. The dataset comprised deeply sampled blood TCRbeta repertoires from subjects exposed to, actively infected with, or recovered from COVID-19. The repertoires were released in a freely available public database intended as a resource for research on the immune response to SARS-CoV-2.

Worth noting for this clone: This clone's antigen is unknown. Nothing much larger sits one base from this clone, and base qualities are not available.

The CDR3 runs 17 amino acids, cysteine and phenylalanine included. Just CDR3 DNA is preserved here, 51 bases in frame from base 1. According to the germline V gene, CDR1 reads SGHNT and CDR2 reads YENEEA. Clipping removes 4 bases from V and 9 bases from J, with 18 as the unmatched junction base count. At one collaborating source in Seattle, patients were enrolled during active infection and were followed longitudinally through the course of disease. The collaborating institutions used their own protocols to collect whole blood in K2EDTA tubes. For TCRbeta analysis, collaborator samples were shipped as frozen whole blood, as isolated PBMCs, or as DNA extracted from either sample type. TCRbeta CDR3 regions were amplified from genomic DNA using the immunoSEQ Assay, a bias-controlled multiplex PCR. In the paper's pipeline: The number of nucleated cells in each sample was estimated by amplification of reference gene primers within the assay. To quantify the absolute abundance of each unique TCRbeta CDR3 rearrangement, sequence reads were collapsed and filtered. For each sample, productive Simpson clonality was calculated by taking the square root of Simpson's diversity index across productive rearrangements. TCRdb mirrors the immuneACCESS table, restricted to in-frame sequences. Some clones are absent from its copies; in checked studies, under half trace to an unresolved V gene, and the reason for the others is unknown. The V and J calls and the clone size are those of that table, but D and trimming were determined from the DNA. Counted in this sample were 150,000 to 200,000 clones; 75% to 85% of them appeared once. The ten biggest clones cover about 10% of the sample.

Paper-wide results and their limitations: Clinical and demographic metadata were provided uncurated, with the amount varying by source and participant.

The clonotype was recovered from a woman aged 40 to 49 with COVID-19, enrolled during active disease. Input material: peripheral blood. The chain uses TRBV11-3 and TRBJ2-1; 7 middle bases align to TRBD2. The sequenced DNA: TGTGCCAGCAGCTCTCCTCGGGCGGGAGTTGGTGTGGTTGAGCAGTTCTTC. The resulting protein is CASSSPRAGVGVVEQFF. Beyond the CDR3, the reference TRBV11-3 and TRBJ2-1 genes provide the residues; the full variable domain reads: EAGVVQSPRYKIIEKKQPVAFWCNPISGHNTLYWYLQNLGQGPELLIRYENEEAVDDSQLPKDRFSAERLKGVDSTLKIQPAELGDSAVYLCASSSPRAGVGVVEQFFGPGTRLTVL.